This TCR beta chain is drawn from a study of blood T cells in healthy people across ages. The CDR3 has 15 residues. Per germline, CDR1 SGHAT and CDR2 FQNNGV. A second PCR of 7 to 11 cycles used a sample-barcoded 5' primer and a J-beta primer mix. TCRdb re-derived calls from the 5' RACE reads in MiXCR, one entry per CDR3 protein. The sample lists some 1,000,000 distinct CDR3 sequences; less than 25% were seen once. A note on this clonotype: One end of the junction is discordant with germline, which a read error may explain.

Separately, the same data were catalogued under a study of T cells of mothers and their children.

The rearrangement joins TRBV11-2 to TRBJ2-3; maybe TRBD1 (5 bases). Input material: blood. The clonotype comes from a girl aged 2-10 years in good health. The CDR3 region has the DNA TGCGCCAGCAGCCTATACAGGAGTTTCACAGATACGCAGTATTTT. Translated, it gives CASSLYRSFTDTQYF.